The T cell receptor (beta chain) described here comes from a study of blood T cell repertoires in COVID-19. The CDR3 has 15 residues. V was trimmed by 0 bases and J by 3 bases, leaving 12 bases between them. Germline V gene sequence: CDR1 SGHDT, CDR2 YYEEEE. The method was immunoSEQ multiplex PCR; TCRdb's version includes in-frame clones alone and lacks a portion of them. The sample has roughly 200,000 clones, roughly 87% seen once. The chain links TRBV5-6 to TRBJ1-1; D remains unclear. The TCR was taken from a woman in her thirties or forties with acute COVID-19. Sequencing was carried out using PBMCs or T cells enriched from blood (not recorded which). CDR3 protein: CASSLDELTDTEAFF. Written as DNA, the CDR3 is TGTGCCAGCAGCTTGGATGAGCTGACTGACACTGAAGCTTTCTTT.